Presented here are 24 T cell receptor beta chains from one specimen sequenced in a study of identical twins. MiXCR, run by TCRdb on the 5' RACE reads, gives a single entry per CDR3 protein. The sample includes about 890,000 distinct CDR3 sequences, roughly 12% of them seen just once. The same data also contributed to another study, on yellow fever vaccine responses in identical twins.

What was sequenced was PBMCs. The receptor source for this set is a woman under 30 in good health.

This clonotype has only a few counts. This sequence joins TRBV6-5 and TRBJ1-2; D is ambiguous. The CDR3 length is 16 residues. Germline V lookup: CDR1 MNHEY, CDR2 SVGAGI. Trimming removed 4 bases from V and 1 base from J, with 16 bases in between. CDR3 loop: CASSLKPGNLNYGYTF. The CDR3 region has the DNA TGTGCCAGCAGTTTAAAACCCGGCAATCTTAACTATGGCTACACCTTC.

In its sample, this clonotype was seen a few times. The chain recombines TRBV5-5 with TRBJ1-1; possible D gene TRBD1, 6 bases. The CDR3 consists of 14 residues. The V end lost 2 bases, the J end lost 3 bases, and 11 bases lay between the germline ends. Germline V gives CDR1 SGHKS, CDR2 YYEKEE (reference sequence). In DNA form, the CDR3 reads TGTGCCAGCAGCTTTAACAGGGCGGACACTGAAGCTTTCTTT. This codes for CASSFNRADTEAFF.

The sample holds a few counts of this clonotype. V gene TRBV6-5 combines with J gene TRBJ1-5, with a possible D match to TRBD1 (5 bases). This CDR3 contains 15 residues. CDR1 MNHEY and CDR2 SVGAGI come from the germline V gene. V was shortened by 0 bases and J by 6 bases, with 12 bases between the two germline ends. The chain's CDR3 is CASSYSGEGGQPQHF. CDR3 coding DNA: TGTGCCAGCAGTTACTCGGGGGAGGGAGGTCAGCCCCAGCATTTT.

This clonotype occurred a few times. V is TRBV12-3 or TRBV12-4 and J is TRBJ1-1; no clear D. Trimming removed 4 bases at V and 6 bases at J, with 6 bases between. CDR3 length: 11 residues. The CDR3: CASSSAAEAFF. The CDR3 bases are TGTGCCAGCAGTTCTGCAGCTGAAGCTTTCTTT.

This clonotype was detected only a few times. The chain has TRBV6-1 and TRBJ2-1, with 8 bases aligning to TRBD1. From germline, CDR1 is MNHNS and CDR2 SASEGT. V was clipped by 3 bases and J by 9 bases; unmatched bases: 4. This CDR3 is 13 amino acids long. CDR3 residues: CASSEIRGREQFF. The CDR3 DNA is TGTGCCAGCAGTGAGATCAGGGGGCGTGAGCAGTTCTTC.

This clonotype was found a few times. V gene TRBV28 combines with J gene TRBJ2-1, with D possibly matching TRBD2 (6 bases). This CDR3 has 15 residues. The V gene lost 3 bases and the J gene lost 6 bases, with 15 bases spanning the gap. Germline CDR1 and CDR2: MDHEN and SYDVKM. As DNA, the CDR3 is TGTGCCAGCAGTTTCCTGGAGGGCACTTCCAATGAGCAGTTCTTC. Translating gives CASSFLEGTSNEQFF.

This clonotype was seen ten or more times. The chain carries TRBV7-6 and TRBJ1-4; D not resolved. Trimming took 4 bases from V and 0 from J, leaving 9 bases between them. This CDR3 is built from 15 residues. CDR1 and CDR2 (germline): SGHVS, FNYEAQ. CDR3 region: CASSYDGTTNEKLFF. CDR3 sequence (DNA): TGTGCCAGCAGCTACGACGGGACAACTAATGAAAAACTGTTTTTT.

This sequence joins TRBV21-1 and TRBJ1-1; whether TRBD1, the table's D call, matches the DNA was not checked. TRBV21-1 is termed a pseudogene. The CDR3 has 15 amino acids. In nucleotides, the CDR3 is TGTGCCAGCAGACGACTGGGGTCAGAAAACACTGAAGCTTTCTTT. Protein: CASRRLGSENTEAFF.

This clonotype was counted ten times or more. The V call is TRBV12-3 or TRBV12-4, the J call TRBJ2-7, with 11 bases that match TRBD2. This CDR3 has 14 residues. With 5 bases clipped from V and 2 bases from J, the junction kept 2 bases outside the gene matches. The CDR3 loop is CASSPLAGAYEQYF. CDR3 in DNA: TGTGCCAGCAGTCCACTAGCGGGGGCCTACGAGCAGTACTTC.

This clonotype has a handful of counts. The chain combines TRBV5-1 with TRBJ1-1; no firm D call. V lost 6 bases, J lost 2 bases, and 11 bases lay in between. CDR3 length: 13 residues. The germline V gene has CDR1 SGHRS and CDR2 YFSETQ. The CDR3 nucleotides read TGCGCCAGCACCCTGGGTGGAAACACTGAAGCTTTCTTT. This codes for CASTLGGNTEAFF.

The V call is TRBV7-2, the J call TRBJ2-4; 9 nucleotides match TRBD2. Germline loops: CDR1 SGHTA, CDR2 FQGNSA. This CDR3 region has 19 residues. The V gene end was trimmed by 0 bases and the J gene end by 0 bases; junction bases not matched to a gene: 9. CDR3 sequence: CASSLAGLAGTLAKNIQYF. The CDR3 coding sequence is TGTGCCAGCAGCTTAGCAGGTCTAGCGGGAACACTAGCCAAAAACATTCAGTACTTC. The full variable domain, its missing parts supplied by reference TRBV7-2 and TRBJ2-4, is GAGVSQSPSNKVTEKGKDVELRCDPISGHTALYWYRQSLGQGLEFLIYFQGNSAPDKSGLPSDRFSAERTGGSVSTLTIQRTQQEDSAVYLCASSLAGLAGTLAKNIQYFGAGTRLSVL.

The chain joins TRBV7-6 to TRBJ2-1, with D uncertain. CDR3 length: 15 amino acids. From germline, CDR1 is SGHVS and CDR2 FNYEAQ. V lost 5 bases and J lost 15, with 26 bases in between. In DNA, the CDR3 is TGTGCCAGCAGCCCCCTGTTAGGCTTTTCAGCGCATCCGTTCTTC. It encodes CASSPLLGFSAHPFF.

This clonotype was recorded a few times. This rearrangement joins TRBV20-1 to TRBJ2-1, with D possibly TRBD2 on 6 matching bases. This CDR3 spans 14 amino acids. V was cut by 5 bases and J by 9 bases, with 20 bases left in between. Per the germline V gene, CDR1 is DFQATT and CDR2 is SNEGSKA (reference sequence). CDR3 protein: CSAPPGIAVGEQFF. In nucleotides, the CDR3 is TGCAGTGCTCCTCCCGGGATAGCGGTGGGTGAGCAGTTCTTC.

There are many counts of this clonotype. The CDR3: CASSLRLPSYEQYF. CDR3 bases: TGTGCCAGCAGTTTAAGACTTCCCTCCTACGAGCAGTACTTC. The V call is TRBV27, the J call TRBJ2-7; D remains ambiguous. Germline CDR1 MNHEY, CDR2 SMNVEV (reference sequence). V was cut by 2 bases and J by 0 bases, with 8 bases left in between. The CDR3 extends over 14 amino acids.

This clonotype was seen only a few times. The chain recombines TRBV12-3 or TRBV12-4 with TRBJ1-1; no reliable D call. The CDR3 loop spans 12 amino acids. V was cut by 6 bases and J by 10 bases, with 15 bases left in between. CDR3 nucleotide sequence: TGTGCCAGCAGGGTTGGGGTCAGACCAGCTTTCTTT. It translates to CASRVGVRPAFF.

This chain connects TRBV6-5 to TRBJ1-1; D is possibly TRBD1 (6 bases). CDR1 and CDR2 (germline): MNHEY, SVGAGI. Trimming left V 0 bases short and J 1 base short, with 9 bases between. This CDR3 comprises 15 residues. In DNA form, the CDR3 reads TGTGCCAGCAGTTACTCAGCGGACAGGAACACTGAAGCTTTCTTT. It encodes CASSYSADRNTEAFF.

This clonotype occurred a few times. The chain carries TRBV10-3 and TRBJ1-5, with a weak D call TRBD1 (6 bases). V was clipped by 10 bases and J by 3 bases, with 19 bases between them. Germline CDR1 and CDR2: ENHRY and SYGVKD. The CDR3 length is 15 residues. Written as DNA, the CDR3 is TGTGCCACCCAAATTGGGGGACAAACCAATCAGCCCCAGCATTTT. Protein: CATQIGGQTNQPQHF.

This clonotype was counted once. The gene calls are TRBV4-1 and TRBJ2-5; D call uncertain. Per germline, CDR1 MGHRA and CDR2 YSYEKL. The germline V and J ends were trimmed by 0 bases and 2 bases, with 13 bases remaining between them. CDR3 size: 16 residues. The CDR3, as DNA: TGCGCCAGCAGCCAAGACCTTTCGGCCAGTCAAGAGACCCAGTACTTC. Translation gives CASSQDLSASQETQYF.

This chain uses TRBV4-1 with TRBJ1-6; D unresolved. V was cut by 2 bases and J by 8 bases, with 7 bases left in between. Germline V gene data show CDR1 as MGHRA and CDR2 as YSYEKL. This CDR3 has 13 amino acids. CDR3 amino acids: CASSQKPDSPLHF. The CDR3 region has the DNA TGCGCCAGCAGCCAAAAACCTGATTCACCCCTCCACTTT.

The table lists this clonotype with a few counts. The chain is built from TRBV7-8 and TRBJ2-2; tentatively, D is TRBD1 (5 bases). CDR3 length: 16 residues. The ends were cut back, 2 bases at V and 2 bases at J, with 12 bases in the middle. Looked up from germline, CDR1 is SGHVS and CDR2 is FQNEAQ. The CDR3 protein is CASSLQDKLNTGELFF. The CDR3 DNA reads TGTGCCAGCAGCTTACAGGACAAGTTAAACACCGGGGAGCTGTTTTTT.

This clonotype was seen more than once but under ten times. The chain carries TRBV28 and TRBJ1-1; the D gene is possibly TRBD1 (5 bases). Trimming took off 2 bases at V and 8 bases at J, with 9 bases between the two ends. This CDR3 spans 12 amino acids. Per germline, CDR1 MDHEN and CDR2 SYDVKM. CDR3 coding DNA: TGTGCCAGCAGTTTAAGACAGATGGAAGCTTTCTTT. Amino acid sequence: CASSLRQMEAFF.

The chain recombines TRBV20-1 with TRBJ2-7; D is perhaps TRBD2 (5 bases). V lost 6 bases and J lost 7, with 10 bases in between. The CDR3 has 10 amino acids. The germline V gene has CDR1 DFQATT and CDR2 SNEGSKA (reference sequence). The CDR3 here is CSAGRSEQYV. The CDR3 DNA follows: TGCAGTGCGGGGAGATCAGAGCAGTACGTC.

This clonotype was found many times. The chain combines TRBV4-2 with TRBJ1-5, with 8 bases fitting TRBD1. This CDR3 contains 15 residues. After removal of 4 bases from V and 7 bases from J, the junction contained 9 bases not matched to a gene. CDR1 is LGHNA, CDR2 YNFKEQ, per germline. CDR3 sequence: CASSPATGAGQPQHF. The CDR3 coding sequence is TGTGCCAGCAGCCCCGCGACAGGGGCGGGACAGCCCCAGCATTTT.

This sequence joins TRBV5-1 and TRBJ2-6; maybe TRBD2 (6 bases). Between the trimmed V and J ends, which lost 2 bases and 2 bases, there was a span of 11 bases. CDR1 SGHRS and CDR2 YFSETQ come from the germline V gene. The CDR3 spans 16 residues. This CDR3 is CASSFAGRTGANVLTF. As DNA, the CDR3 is TGCGCCAGCAGCTTCGCAGGGAGGACTGGGGCCAACGTCCTGACTTTC.